This is a list of T cell receptor beta chains from one sample in a study of T cell repertoires in cytomegalovirus infection. TCRdb re-called the reads with MiXCR, one entry per CDR3 protein. Here the sample spans about 260,000 distinct CDR3 sequences, 9.1% being singletons. Sequenced input: PBMCs. These receptors were collected from a human donor in good health (CMV status not recorded). Some clones in this sample may be carry-over from other donors' samples. Each CDR3 is given with its conserved first and last residue. The order of the fields is V gene, J gene, clone size, D gene, CDR3 protein, CDR3 DNA. The D gene is left open where the match is weak. Clone size appears in some rows only: once, few, many, or a class for an expanded clone.

TRBV24-1,TRBJ2-3,.,.,CATSDTAGRPDTQYF,TGTGCCACCAGTGACACCGCCGGCCGCCCGGATACGCAGTATTTT
TRBV19,TRBJ1-6,many,.,CASSMVKGIKNSPLHF,TGTGCCAGTAGTATGGTCAAGGGGATAAAGAATTCACCCCTCCACTTT
TRBV29-1,TRBJ2-1,few,TRBD2,CSVIIGLAGVYNEQFF,TGCAGCGTTATTATCGGACTAGCGGGAGTCTACAATGAGCAGTTCTTC
TRBV10-1,TRBJ2-7,.,.,CASSETRPPYEQYF,TGCGCCAGCAGTGAGACGCGACCCCCCTACGAGCAGTACTTC
TRBV19,TRBJ1-2,many,TRBD1,CASSLGQGADGYTF,TGTGCCAGTAGTCTCGGACAGGGGGCAGATGGCTACACCTTC
TRBV6-2/TRBV6-3,TRBJ1-2,few,TRBD1,CASSPRTGRNYGYTF,TGTGCCAGCAGTCCAAGGACAGGAAGAAACTATGGCTACACCTTC
TRBV7-3,TRBJ1-1,.,.,CASSNQGRPGRAFF,TGTGCCAGCAGTAACCAGGGACGTCCCGGGAGAGCTTTCTTT
TRBV7-2,TRBJ2-5,many,.,CASRIGETQYF,TGTGCCAGCAGGATTGGGGAGACCCAGTACTTC
TRBV7-9,TRBJ2-3,many,.,CATSPGQITDTQYF,TGTGCCACGTCCCCGGGGCAGATCACAGATACGCAGTATTTT
TRBV19,TRBJ1-4,few,.,CASSGAGRTEKLFF,TGTGCCAGTAGTGGGGCAGGGAGGACGGAAAAACTGTTTTTT
TRBV6-8,TRBJ1-5,many,.,CASSSGRSNQPQHF,TGTGCCAGCAGTTCAGGTAGGAGCAATCAGCCCCAGCATTTT
TRBV6-6,TRBJ2-1,many,.,CASSAPPSHEQFF,TGTGCCAGCAGTGCCCCCCCGTCTCATGAGCAGTTCTTC
TRBV5-1,TRBJ1-1,few,.,CASSLQSMNTEAFF,TGCGCCAGCAGCTTGCAGTCGATGAACACTGAAGCTTTCTTT
TRBV7-3,TRBJ1-2,many,.,CASSPRRTDEYGYTF,TGTGCCAGCAGCCCCCGGCGGACAGACGAATATGGCTACACCTTC
TRBV20-1,TRBJ2-3,few,.,CSAGPRGFTDTQYF,TGCAGTGCTGGCCCCCGGGGGTTCACAGATACGCAGTATTTT
TRBV20-1,TRBJ2-4,many,TRBD1,CSGTGKDIQYF,TGCAGCGGGACAGGGAAGGACATTCAGTACTTC
TRBV20-1,TRBJ2-7,.,.,CSAAGTGEQYF,TGCAGTGCAGCCGGGACTGGCGAGCAGTACTTC
TRBV5-5,TRBJ2-1,.,.,CASSFEADSSNEQFF,TGTGCCAGCAGCTTCGAGGCCGACAGTTCAAATGAGCAGTTCTTC
TRBV5-1,TRBJ1-2,few,TRBD1,CASSLLTGNAYGYTF,TGCGCCAGCAGCTTGCTGACAGGGAACGCCTATGGCTACACCTTC
TRBV12-5,TRBJ2-5,many,TRBD2,CASGLATLGLAGGETQYF,TGTGCTAGTGGTTTGGCAACGCTGGGACTAGCGGGAGGAGAGACCCAGTACTTC
TRBV29-1,TRBJ2-7,.,.,CSVRDTSLQYF,TGCAGCGTTAGGGACACTTCCTTGCAGTACTTC
TRBV6-2/TRBV6-3,TRBJ2-7,few,TRBD1,CASSSPGGTGPTYEQYF,TGTGCCAGCAGTTCCCCAGGGGGGACAGGGCCCACCTACGAGCAGTACTTC
TRBV7-4,TRBJ1-5,many,TRBD1,CASSLEGQGALGNQPQHF,TGTGCCAGCAGCTTAGAGGGACAGGGGGCCTTGGGCAATCAGCCCCAGCATTTT
TRBV6-2/TRBV6-3,TRBJ1-2,few,.,CASSPPQVNYGYTF,TGTGCCAGCAGTCCCCCTCAGGTTAACTATGGCTACACCTTC
TRBV7-8,TRBJ1-2,many,.,CASTPDREGYTF,TGTGCCAGCACCCCCGATCGGGAGGGCTACACCTTC
TRBV4-1,TRBJ2-3,.,TRBD2,CASSQDPQLAGDTDTQYF,TGCGCCAGCAGCCAAGATCCCCAACTAGCGGGGGACACAGATACGCAGTATTTT
TRBV7-6,TRBJ1-1,.,.,CASSSNGPNTEAFF,TGTGCCAGCAGCTCCAACGGACCGAACACTGAAGCTTTCTTT
TRBV20-1,TRBJ1-2,.,TRBD1,CSAVTGAYSWGYTF,TGCAGTGCTGTTACAGGGGCCTACTCGTGGGGCTACACCTTC
TRBV7-2,TRBJ1-5,many,.,CASSLGAGSGNQPQHF,TGTGCCAGCAGCTTAGGGGCAGGGTCAGGCAATCAGCCCCAGCATTTT